These 24 T cell receptor beta chains originate from one sample sequenced in a study of vaccination and CD4 T cells after COVID-19. The treatment denotes: roughly ten-day PBMC culture with coronavirus spike peptide pools or control peptides (ViraFEST assay). Once obtained from cultured CD4+ T cells, the DNA was sequenced using the Oncomine TCR Beta short-read assay. TCRdb called the PCR reads again in MiXCR, with one record for every CDR3 protein. The repertoire consists of roughly 9,800 distinct CDR3 sequences, with 63% occurring once and the leading ten covering roughly a quarter. Their target antigens are unknown. Material: CD4+ T cells from blood, cultured in vitro. These receptors were obtained from a human donor who had recovered from COVID-19.

CDR3 in amino acids: CASLAGTSGGRSYEQYF. The CDR3 nucleotides read TGTGCCAGTCTTGCCGGGACTAGCGGGGGGCGGTCCTACGAGCAGTACTTC. This rearrangement joins TRBV2 to TRBJ2-7, with 15 positions matching TRBD2. The CDR3 spans 17 residues. Losses at the gene ends were 9 bases for V and 1 base for J; bases not matched to a gene: 10. The germline V gene has CDR1 SNHLY and CDR2 FYNNEI.

CDR3 region: CASSLGMTGLYNSPLHF. DNA of the CDR3: TGTGCCAGCAGCTTAGGGATGACAGGACTCTATAATTCACCCCTCCACTTT. This chain joins TRBV11-2 and TRBJ1-6; possibly TRBD1 for D (6 bases). Trimming removed 1 base at V and 3 bases at J, with 13 bases between. CDR1 and CDR2 from the germline V gene are SGHAT and FQNNGV. The CDR3 length is 17 residues.

V and J are TRBV6-1 and TRBJ2-7; 10 bases agree with TRBD2. The trim removed 6 bases at V and 1 base at J, leaving 6 bases unmatched. CDR3 length equals 15 residues. CDR1 and CDR2 (germline): MNHNS, SASEGT. CDR3 sequence reads: CASSTLAGVSYEQYF. In nucleotides, the CDR3 is TGTGCCAGCAGCACCCTAGCGGGGGTTTCCTACGAGCAGTACTTC.

This clonotype has just a few counts. The V call is TRBV20-1, the J call TRBJ1-6, with D unclear. Germline V gene data show CDR1 as DFQATT and CDR2 as SNEGSKA (reference sequence). Between the trimmed V and J ends, which lost 3 bases and 5 bases, there was a span of 8 bases. CDR3 length: 13 amino acids. CDR3 nucleotide sequence: TGCAGTGCTAGGCAGTTCAATAATTCACCCCTCCACTTT. Protein: CSARQFNNSPLHF.

This clonotype occurred a few times. The CDR3 bases are TGTGCCAGCAGCTTAACAAAGCGGGAGGTCGAGCAGTACTTC. This gives the protein CASSLTKREVEQYF. This sequence joins TRBV7-2 and TRBJ2-7, with 9 positions matching TRBD2. Germline CDR1 reads SGHTA; CDR2 reads FQGNSA. Trimming took 2 bases from V and 6 from J; bases not matched to a gene: 5. The CDR3 contains 14 residues.

DNA for the CDR3: TGTGCCAGCAGTTTGAGGAGGGGGACTGAAGCTTTCTTT. It specifies CASSLRRGTEAFF. The chain uses TRBV7-2 and TRBJ1-1; possible D gene TRBD1, 6 bases. Germline V gene data show CDR1 as SGHTA and CDR2 as FQGNSA. The V gene lost 6 bases and the J gene lost 5 bases, with 13 bases spanning the gap. The CDR3 covers 13 residues.

The CDR3 coding sequence is TGTGCCAGTAGTTTCATTCGGCTGGGGCTTAACTATGGCTACACCTTC. The encoded protein is CASSFIRLGLNYGYTF. This sequence joins TRBV19 and TRBJ1-2; D is possibly TRBD1 (5 bases). CDR1 and CDR2 from the germline V gene are LNHDA and SQIVND (reference sequence). The length of the CDR3 is 16 residues. V gave up 5 bases and J gave up 1 base, with 17 bases separating them.

This clonotype was counted between two and nine times. This rearrangement joins TRBV20-1 to TRBJ2-3, with D perhaps TRBD2 (6 bases). The V gene's germline CDR1 is DFQATT and CDR2 SNEGSKA (reference sequence). Trimming shortened V by 3 bases and J by 0 bases, and 10 bases separated the two germline ends. The CDR3 sequence is 14 residues long. The CDR3 DNA follows: TGCAGTGCTAGGGAGCGGGCTAGCACAGATACGCAGTATTTT. Its protein is CSARERASTDTQYF.

The DNA for the CDR3 is TGTGCCAGCAGCGCAAGGGTTTATGGCTACACCTTC. Translating gives CASSARVYGYTF. This chain uses TRBV7-2 with TRBJ1-2, with D uncertain. The V end was cut by 5 bases, the J end by 5 bases, with 9 bases between. This CDR3 is built from 12 residues. Germline CDR1 and CDR2: SGHTA and FQGNSA.

The J gene is TRBJ1-4, the V gene TRBV6-1; TRBD1 agrees at 12 bases. The CDR3 extends over 16 amino acids. The V segment lost 1 base and the J segment 7 bases; nucleotides outside the gene matches: 4. In germline, CDR1 is MNHNS, CDR2 SASEGT. The CDR3 loop reads CASSEGDRGRSEKLFF. The CDR3 nucleotides read TGTGCCAGCAGTGAAGGGGACAGGGGGCGCAGTGAAAAACTGTTTTTT.

The J gene is TRBJ1-1, the V gene TRBV7-3; D possibly corresponds to TRBD1 (6 bases). This CDR3 region has 13 residues. Germline lookup yields CDR1 SGHTA and CDR2 FQGTGA. V lost 1 base and J 8 bases, leaving 11 bases between the germline ends. The CDR3 region is CASSLNSGTEAFF. The CDR3 DNA follows: TGTGCCAGCAGCTTAAATTCCGGGACAGAAGCTTTCTTT.

V is TRBV12-3 or TRBV12-4 and J is TRBJ1-2; D is unresolved. Between the trimmed V and J ends, which lost 5 bases and 0 bases, there was a span of 10 bases. CDR3 length: 14 amino acids. CDR3: CASSPISSNYGYTF. The CDR3 nucleotides are TGTGCCAGCAGTCCGATCTCGTCTAACTATGGCTACACCTTC.

The chain employs TRBV20-1 and TRBJ2-7, with 10 nucleotides matching TRBD2. The CDR3 has 17 amino acids. Germline CDR1 is DFQATT and CDR2 is SNEGSKA (reference sequence). With V trimmed by 3 bases and J by 3 bases, 14 bases remained unmatched. CDR3 sequence: CSASLAGEIWRGYEQYF. The CDR3 DNA follows: TGCAGTGCTAGTCTAGCGGGGGAAATCTGGAGAGGCTACGAGCAGTACTTC.

This clonotype was counted only a few times. The CDR3 nucleotides are TGTGCCAGCAGCTTACAGGACCGGGGGACCGGCAATGAAAAACTGTTTTTT. It specifies CASSLQDRGTGNEKLFF. This chain links TRBV7-2 with TRBJ1-4; the D gene is possibly TRBD1 (5 bases). The germline V gene has CDR1 SGHTA and CDR2 FQGNSA. V lost 2 bases and J lost 5, with 18 bases in between. The CDR3 sequence is 17 residues long.

The rearrangement links TRBV20-1 to TRBJ2-2, with 9 bases that match TRBD2. Germline V CDR1 and CDR2: DFQATT, SNEGSKA (reference sequence). The CDR3 length is 13 residues. J gave up 6 bases and V 5 bases, and 4 bases lay outside the gene matches. The CDR3 reads CSAGTSRSGELFF. As DNA, the CDR3 is TGCAGTGCTGGGACTAGCCGGTCCGGGGAGCTGTTTTTT.

The chain is built from TRBV6-4 and TRBJ2-3, with 11 bases fitting TRBD2. There are 15 residues in the CDR3. Looked up from germline, CDR1 is MRHNA and CDR2 is SNTAGT. V shed 3 bases, J shed 3 bases, and the junction held 2 bases outside the gene matches. The CDR3 is CASSESSGGTDTQYF. The CDR3 bases are TGTGCCAGCAGTGAATCTAGCGGGGGGACAGATACGCAGTATTTT.

This clonotype occurred once. The rearrangement joins TRBV6-1 to TRBJ2-7; the D gene is possibly TRBD1 (6 bases). V lost 6 bases and J lost 2, with 14 bases in between. This CDR3 comprises 14 residues. Germline-derived CDR1 and CDR2 are MNHNS and SASEGT. Written as DNA, the CDR3 is TGTGCCAGCAGCTCGGACAGAGGTACCTACGAGCAGTACTTC. Translating gives CASSSDRGTYEQYF.

This chain uses TRBV20-1 with TRBJ2-5; a possible D gene is TRBD2 (6 bases). Germline V gives CDR1 DFQATT, CDR2 SNEGSKA (reference sequence). With 3 bases removed from V and 1 base from J, the gap between germline ends came to 12 bases. CDR3 size: 14 residues. The CDR3 DNA is TGCAGTGCTAGTTTTACTAGCCCCCAAGAGACCCAGTACTTC. Translated: CSASFTSPQETQYF.

This clonotype was counted a few times. The rearrangement joins TRBV7-9 to TRBJ2-6; D is perhaps TRBD1 or TRBD2 (5 bases each). V was cut by 1 base and J by 5 bases, with 24 bases left in between. Germline values: CDR1 SEHNR, CDR2 FQNEAQ (reference sequence). There are 20 residues in the CDR3. The CDR3 coding sequence is TGTGCCAGCAGCTTAGGCTGGCTAGCAGGGCTCTCTGGTCGGGCCAACGTCCTGACTTTC. This sequence encodes CASSLGWLAGLSGRANVLTF.

This clonotype is a singleton in its sample. In nucleotides, the CDR3 is TGCAGTGCAATGGGGGATAGCAATCAGCCCCAGCATTTT. Protein sequence: CSAMGDSNQPQHF. J is TRBJ1-5 and V is TRBV20-1, with a possible D match to TRBD1 (5 bases). Looked up from germline, CDR1 is DFQATT and CDR2 is SNEGSKA (reference sequence). The CDR3 runs to 13 residues. V was cut by 6 bases and J by 0 bases, with 9 bases left in between.

This clonotype came up a few times. The chain combines TRBV7-6 with TRBJ2-3, with D maybe TRBD2 (5 bases). The CDR3 loop spans 13 amino acids. Germline V gene lookup returns CDR1 SGHVS and CDR2 FNYEAQ. V lost 3 bases and J 7 bases, leaving 11 bases between the germline ends. The CDR3 region has the DNA TGTGCCAGCAGCTTTGGGAGTCCGAATACGCAGTATTTT. As protein: CASSFGSPNTQYF. Variable domain in full (rest from reference TRBV7-6 and TRBJ2-3): GAGVSQSPRYKVTKRGQDVALRCDPISGHVSLYWYRQALGQGPEFLTYFNYEAQQDKSGLPNDRFSAERPEGSISTLTIQRTEQRDSAMYRCASSFGSPNTQYFGPGTRLTVL.

This clonotype came up a few times. The rearrangement uses TRBV9 and TRBJ2-3; D gene ambiguous. The CDR3 sequence is 14 residues long. Trimming left V 0 bases short and J 0 bases short, with 5 bases between. Germline CDR1 is SGDLS and CDR2 is YYNGEE. CDR3 protein: CASSVDGSTDTQYF. The CDR3 coding sequence is TGTGCCAGCAGCGTAGACGGGAGCACAGATACGCAGTATTTT.

The sample holds a few counts of this clonotype. The V and J genes are TRBV15 and TRBJ1-2; D possibly corresponds to TRBD1 (6 bases). V was pared by 3 bases and J by 4 bases, with 9 bases between. This CDR3 contains 13 residues. The germline gives CDR1 LNHNV, CDR2 YYDKDF (reference sequence). In nucleotides, the CDR3 is TGTGCCACCAGCAGGGACAGCGGCTATGGCTACACCTTC. Its translation is CATSRDSGYGYTF.

This clonotype came up a few times. The chain combines TRBV7-2 with TRBJ2-5; D is possibly TRBD2 (5 bases). The CDR3 length is 14 residues. Germline lookup yields CDR1 SGHTA and CDR2 FQGNSA. V was cut by 2 bases and J by 2 bases, with 9 bases left in between. The chain's CDR3 is CASSLSRAQETQYF. As DNA, the CDR3 is TGTGCCAGCAGCTTATCGAGGGCGCAAGAGACCCAGTACTTC.